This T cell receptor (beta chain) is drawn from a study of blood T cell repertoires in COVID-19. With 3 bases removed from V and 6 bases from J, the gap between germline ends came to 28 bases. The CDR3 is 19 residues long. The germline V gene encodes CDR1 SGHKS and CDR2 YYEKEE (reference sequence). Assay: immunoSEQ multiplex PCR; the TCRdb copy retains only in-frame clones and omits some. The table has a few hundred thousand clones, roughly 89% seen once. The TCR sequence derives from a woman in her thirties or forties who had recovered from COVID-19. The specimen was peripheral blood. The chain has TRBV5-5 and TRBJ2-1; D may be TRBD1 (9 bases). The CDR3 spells CASSSSGTGLLAVINEQFF. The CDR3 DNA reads TGTGCCAGCAGCTCCTCCGGGACAGGGTTACTAGCGGTTATCAATGAGCAGTTCTTC.